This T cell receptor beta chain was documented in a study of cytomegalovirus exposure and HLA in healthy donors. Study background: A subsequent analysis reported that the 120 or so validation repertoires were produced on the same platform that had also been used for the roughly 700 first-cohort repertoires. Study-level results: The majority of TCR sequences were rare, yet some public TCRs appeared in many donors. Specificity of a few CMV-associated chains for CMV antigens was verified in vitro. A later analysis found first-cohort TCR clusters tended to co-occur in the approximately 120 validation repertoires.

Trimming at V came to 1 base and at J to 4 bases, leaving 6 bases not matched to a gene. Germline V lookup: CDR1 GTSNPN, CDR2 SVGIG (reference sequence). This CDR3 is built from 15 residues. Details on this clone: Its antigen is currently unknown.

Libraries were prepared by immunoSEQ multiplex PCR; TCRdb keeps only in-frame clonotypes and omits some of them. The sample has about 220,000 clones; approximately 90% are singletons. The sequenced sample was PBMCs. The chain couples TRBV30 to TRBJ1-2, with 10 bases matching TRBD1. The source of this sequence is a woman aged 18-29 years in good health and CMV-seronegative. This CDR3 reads CAWSADGTGVYGYTF. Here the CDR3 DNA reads TGTGCCTGGAGTGCAGACGGGACAGGGGTCTATGGCTACACCTTC. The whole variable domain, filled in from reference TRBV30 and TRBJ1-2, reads SQTIHQWPATLVQPVGSPLSLECTVEGTSNPNLYWYRQAAGRGLQLLFYSVGIGQISSEVPQNLSASRPQDRQFILSSKKLLLSDSGFYLCAWSADGTGVYGYTFGSGTRLTVV.